This section outlines one T cell receptor (beta chain) sequence together with its context. The sample belongs to a study of blood T cell repertoires in COVID-19. Study background: Both acute and convalescent COVID-19 samples were obtained from the United States, Italy and Spain. PBMCs, B-cell-depleted T cells, or T cells were the source of the cDNA or gDNA that made up the material.

How the authors handled the data: Reference gene primers were amplified, and this amplification served to estimate nucleated cell counts. Assay used: immunoSEQ multiplex PCR; TCRdb lists only in-frame clones, some missing. V and J calls and clone size are given by that table; D and trimming were obtained from the DNA. The sample carries over 100,000 clones, 84% recorded once. Germline V gives CDR1 MNHNY, CDR2 SVGAGI (reference sequence). This CDR3 is built from 16 residues. V trimming: 2 bases; J trimming: 1 base; junction bases outside the gene matches: 0. Specimen: peripheral blood. This chain connects TRBV6-6 to TRBJ2-3; TRBD2 agrees at 13 bases. This TCR was recovered from a woman of 80 years or more with active or convalescent COVID-19. The CDR3, as DNA: TGTGCCAGCAGTTACGGACTAGCGGGGGGCACAGATACGCAGTATTTT. Translation gives CASSYGLAGGTDTQYF.